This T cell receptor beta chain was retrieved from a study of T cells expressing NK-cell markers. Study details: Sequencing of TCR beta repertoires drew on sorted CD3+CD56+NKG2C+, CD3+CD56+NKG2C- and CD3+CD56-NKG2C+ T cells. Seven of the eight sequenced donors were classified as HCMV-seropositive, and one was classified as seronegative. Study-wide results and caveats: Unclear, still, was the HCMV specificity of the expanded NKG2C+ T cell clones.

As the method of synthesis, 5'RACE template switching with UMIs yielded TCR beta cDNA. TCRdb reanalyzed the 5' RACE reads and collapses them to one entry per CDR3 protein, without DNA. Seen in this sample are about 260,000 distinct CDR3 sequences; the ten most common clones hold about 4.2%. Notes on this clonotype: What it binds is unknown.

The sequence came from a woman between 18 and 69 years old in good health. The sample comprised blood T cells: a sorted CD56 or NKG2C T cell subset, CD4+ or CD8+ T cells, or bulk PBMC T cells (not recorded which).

CDR3 amino acids: CSARVDGRNTEAFF. The chain links TRBV20-1 to TRBJ1-1. The CDR3 consists of 14 residues. Germline CDR1 reads DFQATT; CDR2 reads SNEGSKA (reference sequence).